This TCR beta chain was sequenced in a study of T cell responses to AZD1222 COVID-19 vaccine. Findings and caveats of the study: Spike as a whole was targeted by vaccine-associated CD4 TCRs, dominant at 160-218 and 743-854. With two AZD1222 doses given, Spike-specific TCR breadth and depth both rose. Donors skewed white British and female; clonal diversity was possibly underestimated.

Germline V gene sequence: CDR1 SGHVS, CDR2 FQNEAQ. This CDR3 comprises 17 residues. The V segment lost 1 base and the J segment 6 bases; nucleotides outside the gene matches: 14. Clones were read by immunoSEQ multiplex PCR, and TCRdb kept only the in-frame ones, dropping some. The data hold roughly 54,000 clones, with more than 70% observed a single time. Details on this clone: The antigen is unknown.

This sequence joins TRBV7-8 and TRBJ2-7; 8 bases agree with TRBD2. Sequenced here: peripheral blood, sampled 28 days after the second AZD1222 dose. The receptor's source is an adult who received the AZD1222 COVID-19 vaccine. This chain's CDR3 is CASSLGRRGRFGGEQYF. CDR3 DNA: TGTGCCAGCAGCTTAGGGCGCCGCGGGAGGTTTGGTGGCGAGCAGTACTTC.